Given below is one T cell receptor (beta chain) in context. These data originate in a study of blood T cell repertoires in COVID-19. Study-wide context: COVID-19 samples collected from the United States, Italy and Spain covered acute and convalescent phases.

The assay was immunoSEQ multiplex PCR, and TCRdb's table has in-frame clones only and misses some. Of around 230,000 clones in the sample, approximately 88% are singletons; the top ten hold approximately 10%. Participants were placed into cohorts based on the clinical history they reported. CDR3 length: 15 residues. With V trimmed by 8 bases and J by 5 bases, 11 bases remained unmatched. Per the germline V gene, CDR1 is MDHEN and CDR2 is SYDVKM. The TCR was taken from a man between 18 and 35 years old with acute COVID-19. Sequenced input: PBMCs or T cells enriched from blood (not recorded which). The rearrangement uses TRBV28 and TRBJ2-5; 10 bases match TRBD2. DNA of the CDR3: TGTGCCAGCGGTGGGGCTAGCGGGAGTGGGGAGACCCAGTACTTC. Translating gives CASGGASGSGETQYF.